A single sample is the source of the 17 T cell receptor beta chains below, sequenced in a study of blood T cells in healthy people across ages (dated by TCRdb to 2015 to 2017). The method was 5' RACE. Instrument used: Illumina HiSeq 2500. A second PCR of roughly 7 to 11 cycles was run with a J-beta primer mix and a sample-barcoded 5' primer. The public reads were quality trimmed at Q25 with fastp and then assembled into clones with MiXCR by TCRdb, keeping productive beta chains. All rows with the same CDR3 protein become a single entry with the most common DNA and genes. This sample is represented by roughly 1,000,000 distinct CDR3 sequences; roughly a quarter of them were singletons. The top ten hold approximately 0.7% of the sample. The sample also formed part of further work on T cells of mothers and their children.

The specimen sequenced was blood. The receptors were gathered from a girl aged 2-10 years in good health.

This chain links TRBV10-3 with TRBJ1-6, with 11 bases lining up with TRBD1. Per the germline V gene, CDR1 is ENHRY and CDR2 is SYGVKD. This CDR3 is built from 15 residues. V lost 3 bases to trimming and J lost 10 bases; unmatched junction nucleotides: 5. The CDR3 here is CAISDAGTGGSPLHF. DNA for the CDR3: TGTGCCATCAGTGATGCCGGGACAGGGGGATCACCCCTCCACTTT.

This clonotype occurred a few times. Here the CDR3 reads CASSLSWDPGSETQYF. CDR3 coding DNA: TGTGCCAGCAGCTTAAGTTGGGACCCTGGGTCCGAGACCCAGTACTTC. The V call is TRBV7-6, the J call TRBJ2-5; D is perhaps TRBD1 or TRBD2 (5 bases each). CDR3 length: 16 residues. Trimming removed 2 bases from V and 5 bases from J, with 18 bases in between. Germline V gene sequence: CDR1 SGHVS, CDR2 FNYEAQ.

This clonotype was detected only a few times. The chain uses TRBV27 and TRBJ1-4; D gene ambiguous. V was shortened by 5 bases and J by 0 bases, with 7 bases between the two germline ends. Germline lookup yields CDR1 MNHEY and CDR2 SMNVEV (reference sequence). The CDR3 extends over 14 amino acids. In DNA form, the CDR3 reads TGTGCCAGCAGTCAACAGCCAACTAATGAAAAACTGTTTTTT. Translation gives CASSQQPTNEKLFF.

This clonotype was detected a few times. The rearrangement uses TRBV28 and TRBJ1-2; the D is unclear. Trimming cost V 3 bases and J 4 bases, with 12 bases left between them. From germline, CDR1 is MDHEN and CDR2 SYDVKM. The CDR3 consists of 14 residues. The CDR3 sequence is CASSLRRTPYGYTF. The CDR3 nucleotides read TGTGCCAGCAGTTTGAGGAGAACACCCTATGGCTACACCTTC.

About this clonotype itself: The germline gene is not matched at one end of the junction; a read error may be the cause. The rearrangement links TRBV7-2 to TRBJ2-1; 10 nucleotides match TRBD2. The CDR3 is made up of 16 amino acids. Germline V gene data show CDR1 as SGHTA and CDR2 as FQGNSA. CDR3 sequence reads: CASRKNLAGVYNEQLF. The CDR3 nucleotides read TGTGCCAGCAGGAAGAACCTAGCGGGGGTATACAATGAGCAGCTCTTC.

J is TRBJ2-7 and V is TRBV7-2; D is perhaps TRBD2 (6 bases). V was cut by 6 bases and J by 0 bases, with 12 bases left in between. The CDR3 has 14 residues. The germline V gene has CDR1 SGHTA and CDR2 FQGNSA. The CDR3 region is CASRKTRSSYEQYF. The CDR3 DNA reads TGTGCCAGCAGGAAGACTAGGAGCTCCTACGAGCAGTACTTC.

This clonotype has just one count. The chain is built from TRBV24-1 and TRBJ2-1, with TRBD2 matching over 11 bases. The CDR3 runs to 14 residues. Trimming at V came to 7 bases and at J to 6 bases, leaving 4 bases not matched to a gene. Germline CDR1 is KGHDR and CDR2 is SFDVKD. Here the CDR3 DNA reads TGTGCCACCAGGGAGGGGACTAGCGGCAATGAGCAGTTCTTC. This encodes CATREGTSGNEQFF.

This clonotype was counted many times. The gene calls are TRBV7-8 and TRBJ1-4; the D is unclear. Germline CDR1 is SGHVS and CDR2 is FQNEAQ. CDR3 length equals 15 residues. Trimming pared 2 bases from V and 4 bases from J, leaving 11 bases between. For the CDR3, the DNA is TGTGCCAGCAGCTTAAGTCGTTTGGATAATGAAAAACTGTTTTTT. Translated: CASSLSRLDNEKLFF.

V usage is TRBV7-2 and J usage is TRBJ2-5; D is perhaps TRBD2 (6 bases). The DNA end lines up better with TRBJ2-1; the J call may be wrong. Per the germline V gene, CDR1 is SGHTA and CDR2 is FQGNSA. This CDR3 is built from 14 residues. CDR3 nucleotides: TGTGCCAGCAGCTTAGTATCGGGGGTGGATGAGCAGTTCTTC. It specifies CASSLVSGVDEQFF.

V and J are TRBV29-1 and TRBJ2-7, with TRBD2 identical over 8 bases. Germline V CDR1 and CDR2: SQVTM, ANQGSEA. V trimming: 5 bases; J trimming: 7 bases; junction bases outside the gene matches: 7. The CDR3 extends over 12 amino acids. CDR3 bases: TGCAGCGTTTACTCGGGAGGGGATGAGCAGTACTTC. Translation gives CSVYSGGDEQYF.

This clonotype was counted a few times. J is TRBJ1-4 and V is TRBV7-9; D not resolved. CDR1 and CDR2 (germline): SEHNR, FQNEAQ (reference sequence). Trimming cost V 2 bases and J 8 bases, with 9 bases left between them. The CDR3 contains 13 residues. CDR3 DNA sequence: TGTGCCAGCAGCTTATACGGCCCCGAAAAACTGTTTTTT. Amino acids: CASSLYGPEKLFF.

J is TRBJ2-5 and V is TRBV20-1, with D hard to call. This CDR3 spans 14 amino acids. In germline, CDR1 is DFQATT, CDR2 SNEGSKA (reference sequence). The germline V and J ends were trimmed by 0 bases and 1 base, with 9 bases remaining between them. CDR3 nucleotides: TGCAGTGCTAGAGATGGGTTACTCCAAGAGACCCAGTACTTC. It translates to CSARDGLLQETQYF.

The rearrangement joins TRBV12-5 to TRBJ2-4; weak D call: TRBD1 (6 bases). CDR1 and CDR2 from the germline V gene are LGHNT and FRNRAP. The ends were cut back, 2 bases at V and 9 bases at J, with 23 bases in the middle. This CDR3 comprises 17 residues. The CDR3 here is CASGLTGYGETVGIQYF. The CDR3 DNA is TGTGCTAGTGGTTTGACAGGGTATGGGGAGACTGTGGGCATTCAGTACTTC.

The V and J genes are TRBV29-1 and TRBJ1-1; D is uncertain. The CDR3 contains 13 residues. From germline, CDR1 is SQVTM and CDR2 ANQGSEA. Trimming removed 0 bases from V and 5 bases from J, with 10 bases in between. This CDR3 is CSVEDGSGTEAFF. CDR3 in DNA: TGCAGCGTTGAAGATGGTTCGGGTACTGAAGCTTTCTTT.

This rearrangement joins TRBV12-3 or TRBV12-4 to TRBJ2-1; TRBD1 matches at 8 bases. The CDR3 consists of 17 residues. The V gene end was trimmed by 4 bases and the J gene end by 1 base; junction bases not matched to a gene: 9. CDR3 sequence: CASSSQGAPISYNEQFF. DNA of the CDR3: TGTGCCAGCAGTTCGCAGGGGGCTCCGATTTCCTACAATGAGCAGTTCTTC.

This clonotype came up a few times. J is TRBJ2-1 and V is TRBV29-1; D is tentatively TRBD1 or TRBD2 (5 bases each). CDR3 length equals 13 residues. Looked up from germline, CDR1 is SQVTM and CDR2 is ANQGSEA. Trimming cost V 4 bases and J 8 bases, with 15 bases left between them. CDR3 bases: TGCAGCGTTGCTGGGGGTTATATATATGAGCAGTTCTTC. This codes for CSVAGGYIYEQFF.

CDR3 in DNA: TGCAGCGTTGAATATCCTAGCGGGGGGATCCAGGAGACCCAGTACTTC. Protein product: CSVEYPSGGIQETQYF. This sequence joins TRBV29-1 and TRBJ2-5, with 11 bases identical to TRBD2. Unmatched junction bases numbered 10, after V lost 2 bases and J lost 5 bases. Germline V CDR1 and CDR2: SQVTM, ANQGSEA. There are 16 residues in the CDR3.